The 12 T cell receptor beta chains given below trace back to one sample, sequenced in a study of shared clonotypes between healthy human individuals. TCRdb keeps only in-frame clones here, not all; method: immunoSEQ multiplex PCR. The data hold about 680,000 clones, with about 90% observed a single time. Naive CD8 cells comprised CD45RO-negative, CCR7-positively selected cells, excluding terminally differentiated effector memory CD45RA+ cells. Sequencing was done on a sample of naive CD8+ T cells sorted from blood. These receptors originate from a young man in good health.

This rearrangement joins TRBV7-9 to TRBJ1-1; no reliable D call. V lost 4 bases and J 0 bases, leaving 12 bases between the germline ends. The CDR3 runs 15 residues. Germline-derived CDR1 and CDR2 are SEHNR and FQNEAQ (reference sequence). As DNA, the CDR3 is TGTGCCAGCAGCTCCTCAGATAAGTTGAACACTGAAGCTTTCTTT. Protein: CASSSSDKLNTEAFF. Looking up the rest from reference TRBV7-9 and TRBJ1-1 gives the full variable domain: DTGVSQNPRHKITKRGQNVTFRCDPISEHNRLYWYRQTLGQGPEFLTYFQNEAQLEKSRLLSDRFSAERPKGSFSTLEIQRTEQGDSAMYLCASSSSDKLNTEAFFGQGTRLTVV.

The chain has TRBV2 and TRBJ2-5, with 9 bases identical to TRBD2. Germline V lookup: CDR1 SNHLY, CDR2 FYNNEI. The junction had 8 bases not matched to a gene; V was cut back by 2 bases and J by 4 bases. This CDR3 is built from 16 residues. CDR3 in amino acids: CASSERLAGIGETQYF. In nucleotides, the CDR3 is TGTGCCAGCAGTGAAAGGCTAGCGGGAATTGGAGAGACCCAGTACTTC.

This sequence joins TRBV4-1 and TRBJ2-3; 8 positions agree with TRBD2. This CDR3 comprises 16 residues. Trimming removed 0 bases from V and 7 bases from J; junction bases left unmatched: 9. Germline lookup yields CDR1 MGHRA and CDR2 YSYEKL. The CDR3 DNA reads as TGCGCCAGCAGCCAAGAAGCCGCGGGAGGCAGATATACGCAGTATTTT. Amino acids: CASSQEAAGGRYTQYF.

With regard to this clone: This CDR3 is also generated by other DNA sequences in the sample. The rearrangement joins TRBV28 to TRBJ1-4; perhaps TRBD1 as D (6 bases). The V end lost 2 bases, the J end lost 5 bases, and 9 bases lay between the germline ends. The germline V gene encodes CDR1 MDHEN and CDR2 SYDVKM. The CDR3 is 14 residues long. This chain's CDR3 is CASSLDRPNEKLFF. In DNA, the CDR3 is TGTGCCAGCAGTTTAGACAGGCCAAATGAAAAACTGTTTTTT.

This clone was seen only once. The rearrangement joins TRBV5-1 to TRBJ2-2; 12 bases match TRBD2. J was trimmed by 8 bases and V by 2 bases; bases with no gene match: 10. Germline V gene data show CDR1 as SGHRS and CDR2 as YFSETQ. This CDR3 comprises 17 residues. The CDR3 region is CASSFTGTSGSTGELFF. The DNA for the CDR3 is TGCGCCAGCAGCTTTACCGGGACTAGCGGGTCGACAGGGGAGCTGTTTTTT. The full variable domain, in which reference TRBV5-1 and TRBJ2-2 provide the parts outside the CDR3, is KAGVTQTPRYLIKTRGQQVTLSCSPISGHRSVSWYQQTPGQGLQFLFEYFSETQRNKGNFPGRFSGRQFSNSRSEMNVSTLELGDSALYLCASSFTGTSGSTGELFFGEGSRLTVL.

The CDR3 sequence: CASSVSGTSGSTDTQYF. CDR3 DNA: TGTGCCAGCAGCGTATCTGGCACTAGCGGGAGCACAGATACGCAGTATTTT. The chain is built from TRBV9 and TRBJ2-3, with 9 bases aligning to TRBD2. This CDR3 is 17 amino acids long. Germline CDR1 SGDLS, CDR2 YYNGEE. The J segment lost 0 bases and the V segment lost 1 base, leaving 6 bases of the junction unmatched.

This clone was seen once. The chain joins TRBV5-1 to TRBJ2-1; 10 bases agree with TRBD2. The germline gives CDR1 SGHRS, CDR2 YFSETQ. V shed 2 bases and J 0 bases; nucleotides not matched to a gene: 8. The CDR3 totals 18 residues. CDR3 nucleotide sequence: TGCGCCAGCAGCTTCGCGACTAGCGGGCCGAGCTCCTACAATGAGCAGTTCTTC. Its translation: CASSFATSGPSSYNEQFF.

V and J are TRBV11-2 and TRBJ2-7, with D possibly matching TRBD2 (7 bases). This CDR3 spans 12 amino acids. Trimming shortened V by 3 bases and J by 6 bases, and 9 bases separated the two germline ends. Germline V gene data show CDR1 as SGHAT and CDR2 as FQNNGV. In DNA, the CDR3 is TGTGCCAGCAGCTTGGGGGGGGCCGAGCAGTACTTC. It specifies CASSLGGAEQYF.

The chain employs TRBV27 and TRBJ2-7, with 10 bases aligning to TRBD2. There are 17 residues in the CDR3. Germline lookup yields CDR1 MNHEY and CDR2 SMNVEV (reference sequence). V shed 4 bases, J shed 2 bases, and the junction held 11 bases outside the gene matches. Written as DNA, the CDR3 is TGTGCCAGCAGTTCAAAATGGACTAGCGGACGAGCCTACGAGCAGTACTTC. Translated, it gives CASSSKWTSGRAYEQYF.

As regards this clone: Other nucleotide sequences from this sample produce the same CDR3. The V and J genes are TRBV7-2 and TRBJ2-1; no clear D gene. Trimming took off 5 bases at V and 4 bases at J, with 9 bases between the two ends. The CDR3 loop spans 13 amino acids. Germline V lookup: CDR1 SGHTA, CDR2 FQGNSA. In DNA form, the CDR3 reads TGTGCCAGCAGCAACCCCTTATACAATGAGCAGTTCTTC. It specifies CASSNPLYNEQFF.

The rearrangement uses TRBV7-3 and TRBJ1-5; D is ambiguous. The V and J ends lost 2 bases and 7 bases respectively, with 6 bases between them. CDR3 length equals 12 residues. Germline V gene sequence: CDR1 SGHTA, CDR2 FQGTGA. Here the CDR3 reads CASSLLAQPQHF. Here the CDR3 DNA reads TGTGCCAGCAGCTTACTGGCCCAGCCCCAGCATTTT.

V and J are TRBV11-2 and TRBJ2-1; tentative D call: TRBD1 (5 bases). This CDR3 is built from 15 residues. V was cut by 5 bases and J by 5 bases, with 16 bases left in between. Germline-derived CDR1 and CDR2 are SGHAT and FQNNGV. As DNA, the CDR3 is TGTGCCAGCAGCGATACAGGAAGGGTCCACAATGAGCAGTTCTTC. Its translation is CASSDTGRVHNEQFF.